What follows describes a single T cell receptor (beta chain). No antigen is known for it. Other nucleotide sequences from this sample produce the same CDR3. The data were obtained in a study of cytomegalovirus exposure and HLA in healthy donors. Study as a whole: Prior work identified about 120 million unique TCR beta sequences in roughly 180 million T cells. Study-wide results and limits: According to reports, the classifier identified cytomegalovirus status with high specificity and sensitivity.

There are 14 residues in the CDR3. V dropped 5 bases and J dropped 5 bases, with 15 bases sitting between them. Germline CDR1 is SEHNR and CDR2 is FQNEAQ (reference sequence). PCR was performed using 60 Vbeta and 13 Jbeta primers. This table comes from immunoSEQ multiplex PCR, and its TCRdb copy is limited to in-frame clones, with some not included. Counted here are more than 90,000 clones, 75% to 90% occurring once; the ten biggest clones make up around 3.6%. Input material: PBMCs. This chain joins TRBV7-9 and TRBJ2-5; D gene unclear. The receptor's source is a man aged 25-45 years in good health and CMV-seronegative. Here the CDR3 reads CASSLRLTTETQYF. In DNA form, the CDR3 reads TGTGCCAGCAGCCTAAGACTGACGACGGAGACCCAGTACTTC.